This T cell receptor (beta chain) was recorded in a study of cytotoxic CD8 clonotypes in ibrutinib-treated CLL. Study observations and caveats: Stable or contracted on treatment, public clonotypes were also uncommon. Sampling times, which were not matched between the groups, differed between sustained-remission patients and progressing patients. The study found clonality rose at ibrutinib response, then fell toward baseline at progression.

In germline, CDR1 is SGHAT, CDR2 FQNNGV. The CDR3 covers 16 residues. With V trimmed by 5 bases and J by 1 base, 2 bases remained unmatched. Note on this clone: Its antigen is currently unknown.

Some clones are missing from TCRdb's copy, which holds only in-frame ones; the method was immunoSEQ multiplex PCR. The repertoire consists of approximately 100,000 clones, with 60% to 80% occurring once and the leading ten covering under 30%. The receptor comes from a human donor with chronic lymphocytic leukemia. The input for sequencing was PBMCs, taken after 24 months of ibrutinib treatment. The chain combines TRBV11-2 with TRBJ2-3; 14 bases map to TRBD2. DNA for the CDR3: TGTGCCAGCAGCCAGGGACTAGCGGGAGGCACAGATACGCAGTATTTT. This sequence encodes CASSQGLAGGTDTQYF.